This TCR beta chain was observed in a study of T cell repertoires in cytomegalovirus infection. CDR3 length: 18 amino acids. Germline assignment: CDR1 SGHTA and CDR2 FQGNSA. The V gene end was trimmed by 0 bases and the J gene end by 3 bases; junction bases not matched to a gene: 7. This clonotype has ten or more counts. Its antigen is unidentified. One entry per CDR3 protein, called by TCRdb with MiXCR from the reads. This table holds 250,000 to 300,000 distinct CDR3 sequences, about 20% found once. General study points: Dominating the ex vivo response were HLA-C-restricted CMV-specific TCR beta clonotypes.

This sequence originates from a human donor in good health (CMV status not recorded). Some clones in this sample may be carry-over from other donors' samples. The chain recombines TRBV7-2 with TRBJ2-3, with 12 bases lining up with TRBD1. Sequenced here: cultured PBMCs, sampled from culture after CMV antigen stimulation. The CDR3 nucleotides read TGTGCCAGCAGCTTAGCGAGGGGGACAGGGGGCCGAACAGATACGCAGTATTTT. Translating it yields CASSLARGTGGRTDTQYF.